The present entry profiles one T cell receptor beta chain with its context. No antigen is known for it. From germline, CDR1 is LGHNT and CDR2 FRNRAP. V was shortened by 3 bases and J by 3 bases, with 10 bases between the two germline ends. The CDR3 runs to 14 residues. This entry belongs to a study of cytomegalovirus exposure and HLA in healthy donors. About the study: Early on, a data release was issued that held roughly 84 million unique TCRs from HLA-typed donors. Findings and limits, study-wide: The study reported that TCR beta sequences accurately predicted HLA-A and HLA-B alleles in most subjects. The dataset shows that most TCR sequences were rare, while some public TCRs occurred in many donors.

PCR primers comprised 60 Vbeta and 13 Jbeta primers. The data were produced by immunoSEQ multiplex PCR, yet TCRdb's version contains in-frame clones alone and is incomplete. The repertoire holds about 190,000 clones, with around 81% as singletons. The receptor was derived from a woman in her 50s in good health and CMV-seropositive. The chain carries TRBV12-5 and TRBJ2-3; D is unclear. Sequenced: PBMCs. Here the CDR3 DNA reads TGTGCTAGTGGTTTTATTACTGTTACAGATACGCAGTATTTT. Translated: CASGFITVTDTQYF.